This T cell receptor (beta chain) was obtained from a study of technical replicates of blood from a handful of donors. The V and J ends lost 4 bases and 4 bases respectively, with 11 bases between them. Germline V gene lookup returns CDR1 MNHEY and CDR2 SVGAGI. The CDR3 totals 13 residues. The protocol was immunoSEQ multiplex PCR, while the TCRdb copy is restricted to in-frame clones and leaves out a portion. The repertoire holds some 70,000 clones, roughly 92% seen once, with over 0.35% in the top ten. The sequenced material came from T cells isolated from PBMCs. The receptor's source is a human donor in good health. The genes are TRBV6-5 and TRBJ2-7; tentative D call: TRBD1 (6 bases). The CDR3 DNA follows: TGTGCCAGCAGTTTGGGACATTCATACGAGCAGTACTTC. Translated: CASSLGHSYEQYF.